Sequencing of this T cell receptor (beta chain) was carried out in a study of glioma-infiltrating T cells. General study findings and limits: Only very few CDR3 sequences appeared in both tissue and blood. Tissue-blood divergence was below expectation in non-neoplastic patients, above in gliomas.

This clonotype showed up just a few times. Its antigen is not identified. Amplification of TCR alpha and beta CDR3 regions from RNA used iRepertoire nested multiplex PCR. Tissue mRNA or PBMC total RNA, roughly 90-450 ng, went into one-step reverse transcription and amplification. TCRdb called the multiplex PCR reads again in MiXCR, with one record for every CDR3 protein. The sample records some 110,000 distinct CDR3 sequences, approximately 25% being singletons. The sequence came from a human donor with low-grade glioma or glioblastoma, undergoing nonglioma brain surgery, or in good health (not recorded which). Sequencing was carried out using glioma tissue, nonneoplastic brain tissue, or PBMCs (not recorded which).

CDR3 region: CASRIAGGPGYEQYF. As DNA, the CDR3 is TGTGCCAGCAGGATAGCGGGAGGGCCAGGCTACGAGCAGTACTTC. The J gene is TRBJ2-7, the V gene TRBV12-3 or TRBV12-4, with 11 bases that match TRBD2. The CDR3 sequence is 15 residues long. V shed 6 bases, J shed 3 bases, and the junction held 7 bases outside the gene matches.